This paragraph reports one T cell receptor (beta chain). Method: immunoSEQ multiplex PCR; TCRdb's copy keeps in-frame clones and lacks some. The sample lists tens of thousands of clones; approximately 90% were seen once. These data originate in a study of T cell responses to AZD1222 COVID-19 vaccine. The CDR3 spans 14 residues. Germline CDR1 and CDR2: SGHTA and FQGTGA. V lost 2 bases and J 5 bases, leaving 10 bases between the germline ends. The sample was peripheral blood, taken 28 days after the second AZD1222 dose. This chain links TRBV7-3 with TRBJ2-1; the D is unclear. This sequence originates from an adult who received the AZD1222 COVID-19 vaccine. The CDR3 DNA reads as TGTGCCAGCAGCTTACCCGGATACAACAATGAGCAGTTCTTC. Translating gives CASSLPGYNNEQFF.